This TCR beta chain came from a study of T cell responses to AZD1222 COVID-19 vaccine (dated by TCRdb to the early 2020s). With regard to the full study: TCR sequencing covered roughly 230 trial participants: 200 to 210 given two doses of AZD1222 and 26 given two doses of MenACWY control vaccine. Trial participants were enrolled by age into 18-55, 56-69 and 70-plus year subgroups, with roughly 160, 29 and 62 TCR-sequenced participants respectively. Study-wide findings and limitations: After two AZD1222 doses, spike-specific TCR breadth and depth were significantly higher than at day 0 and than in MenACWY recipients. The 56-69-year group was small, and its depth increase did not reach significance, likely because of low power. Because no samples from the day 14 peak response were available, repertoires could be characterized only after the peak T cell response. Conclusions about previously exposed vaccinees are limited because only five to seven AZD1222 recipients were SARS-CoV-2 seropositive at baseline. Most participants were white British and females outnumbered males, and the authors suggested that clonal diversity may have been underestimated. Nearly half of unique spike-specific TCRs reportedly recognized epitopes outside regions mutated in the B.1.351 and B.1.1.7 variants. CD4 TCRs associated with the vaccine covered the entire spike protein, and the dominant responses were in regions 160-218 and 743-854.

What this sample's time point label stands for: about 28 days (+/-7) after the second vaccine dose. What the treatment or condition label conveys for this sample: meningococcal conjugate vaccine given as trial control. Vaccinee samples were obtained from the UK trials COV001 and COV002, which included a single-blind randomized controlled phase 2/3 trial of AZD1222 (ChAdOx1 nCoV-19) in healthy adults. Trial participant PBMC samples were collected at day 0 and day 28 after the second dose for TCRbeta chain sequencing. CDR1 MNHEY and CDR2 SVGAGI were looked up in the germline V gene. From cysteine to phenylalanine, the CDR3 is 15 amino acids long. Only CDR3 DNA remains: 45 bases, in frame from the first base. V and J are trimmed by 4 bases and 1 base, and the gene matches miss 6 bases of the junction. As regards this clone: Its antigen is unknown. It has no much larger one-base neighbor in the sample; base qualities were not kept.

The CDR3 regions of human TCRbeta chains were subjected to immunosequencing. The study's processing was this. Repertoire TCRs were checked for matches against a reference library of SARS-CoV-2-specific TCRs that had been generated using the MIRA antigen-specificity platform. Breadth was defined as the fraction of unique TCRs that were SARS-CoV-2-associated. Depth was defined as the fraction of total T cells that were SARS-CoV-2-associated. Using the MIRA data, every spike-specific TCR was mapped to the spike region that the TCR reacted to and assigned to either a CD4 or a CD8 class. Log10-transformed breadth and depth values were compared by one-way ANOVA with Sidak's multiple comparisons tests. TCRdb retrieved this table from immuneACCESS and kept in-frame rearrangements only. Not all clones are present; in checked studies, unresolved V genes account for under half, and no reason is known for the remainder. V and J calls and clone size are as listed in that table; D and trimming were resolved from the DNA. This sample gives roughly 72,000 clones in total; more than 70% of them show up just once. The top ten hold more than 8.5% of the sample.

The chain was built from TRBV6-5 and TRBJ2-5; TRBD2 lines up with 7 middle nucleotides. This TCR derives from an adult who received the MenACWY meningococcal vaccine as a control. Sequenced material: peripheral blood, taken 28 days after the second dose of the MenACWY control vaccine. The nucleotides read TGTGCCAGCAGTTGGAGTGGCGGGGGCCAAGAGACCCAGTACTTC. Translated, it reads CASSWSGGGQETQYF.